This T cell receptor beta chain is drawn from a study of post-analysis software for immune sequencing data. At the level of the study: There were relapsing-remitting, secondary progressive and progressive-relapsing multiple sclerosis among the disease courses included.

CDR3 length: 14 amino acids. CDR1 is MDHEN and CDR2 is SYDVKM in the germline V gene. Germline trimming cut 6 bases from V and 1 base from J; bases unmatched to any gene: 5. Broader study findings: Five or six TRBV segments appeared more often in patients than in controls, and TRBV5-6, TRBV5-1 and TRBV20-1 were among these. By F measure, samples from a shared preparation batch strongly co-clustered.

Unique molecular identifiers were present in the TCR beta cDNA libraries. TCRdb recomputed calls from the PCR reads with MiXCR, one row per CDR3 protein. The table includes approximately 770,000 distinct CDR3 sequences, just over 45% detected once. As regards this clonotype: The antigen remains unidentified.

This chain connects TRBV28 to TRBJ2-5, with 7 bases aligning to TRBD2. The sequenced sample was blood. The TCR comes from a girl aged 10-17 years with multiple sclerosis. The CDR3 nucleotides are TGTGCCAGCAGCAGGCGGGAGACCCAAGAGACCCAGTACTTC. Protein product: CASSRRETQETQYF.